What follows describes a single TCR beta chain. Its antigen is unidentified. The junction departs from the called germline gene at one end, perhaps through a read error. These data come from a study of PD-1 blockade in classical Hodgkin lymphoma. General study points: Prior to therapy, complete responders displayed diversity much like that of newly diagnosed patients. Repertoires differed for reasons still undefined, possibly disease activity or prior therapy. It was CD4+ TCR diversity, not CD8+, that rose significantly by C4D1.

Germline CDR1 SQVTM, CDR2 ANQGSEA. The CDR3 length is 14 residues. The method was immunoSEQ multiplex PCR; TCRdb's version includes in-frame clones alone and lacks a portion of them. The sample holds 98,000 or so clones, 89% seen once. The patients all showed relapse after autologous stem cell transplantation, while their brentuximab vedotin exposure varied. This material consisted of peripheral blood mononuclear cells (PBMCs), taken before the second cycle of nivolumab. V usage is TRBV29-1 and J usage is TRBJ2-1, with 9 positions matching TRBD2. The receptor was isolated from a human donor with classical Hodgkin lymphoma. For the CDR3, the DNA is TGCAGCGTTGTGCCGGGACTAGCCCAGGTTATGGTAATCTTC. It translates to CSVVPGLAQVMVIF.